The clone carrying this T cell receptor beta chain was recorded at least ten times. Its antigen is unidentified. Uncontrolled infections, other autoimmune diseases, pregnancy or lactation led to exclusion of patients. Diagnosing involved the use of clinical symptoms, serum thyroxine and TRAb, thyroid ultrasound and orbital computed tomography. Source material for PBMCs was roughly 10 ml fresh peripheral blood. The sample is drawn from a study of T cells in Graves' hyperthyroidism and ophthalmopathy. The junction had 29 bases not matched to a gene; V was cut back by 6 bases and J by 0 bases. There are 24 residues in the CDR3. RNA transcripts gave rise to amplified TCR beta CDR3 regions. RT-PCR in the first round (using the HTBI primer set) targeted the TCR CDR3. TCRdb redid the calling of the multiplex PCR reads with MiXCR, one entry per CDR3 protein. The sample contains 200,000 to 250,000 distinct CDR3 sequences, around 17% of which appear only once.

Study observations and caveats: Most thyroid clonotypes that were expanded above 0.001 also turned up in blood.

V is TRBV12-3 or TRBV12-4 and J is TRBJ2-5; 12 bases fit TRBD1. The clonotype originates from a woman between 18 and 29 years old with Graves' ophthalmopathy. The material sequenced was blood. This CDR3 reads CASSLHRDRGLIRPPRADQETQYF. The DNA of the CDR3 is TGTGCCAGCAGCTTACACCGGGACAGGGGGCTTATACGACCCCCCCGGGCCGACCAAGAGACCCAGTACTTC.